Reported below is one T cell receptor beta chain. Each diagnosis was grounded in clinical symptoms, serum thyroxine and TRAb, thyroid ultrasound, and orbital computed tomography. The sample belongs to a study of T cells in Graves' hyperthyroidism and ophthalmopathy. The CDR3 consists of 8 residues. Germline CDR1 reads DFQATT; CDR2 reads SNEGSKA (reference sequence). RNA transcripts yielded amplified TCR beta CDR3 regions. The TCR CDR3 first-round RT-PCR relied on the HTBI primer set. MiXCR, applied by TCRdb to the multiplex PCR reads, yields one record per CDR3 protein. Among about 540,000 distinct CDR3 sequences listed, around 46% were seen once.

The TCR originated in a woman younger than 35 with Graves' hyperthyroidism. Sequencing input: peripheral blood or thyroid tissue (not recorded which). This chain uses TRBV20-1 with TRBJ2-5; possibly TRBD1 for D (6 bases). CDR3 loop: CSTGTQYF. The CDR3, as DNA: TGCAGCACCGGGACACAGTACTTC.